The present entry profiles one T cell receptor (beta chain) with its context. The antigen is not known. Primers included in the PCR were 60 Vbeta and 13 Jbeta primers. Only in-frame clones appear in the TCRdb table, and some are missing; sequencing was by immunoSEQ multiplex PCR. Counted here are roughly 150,000 clones, about 76% occurring once; the ten biggest clones make up around 3.6%. The sample comes from a study of cytomegalovirus exposure and HLA in healthy donors. Study observations and caveats: Association of 16,951 TCR beta sequences with HLA alleles was found at 0.05 false discovery rate in a later analysis.

The CDR3 length is 16 residues. From germline, CDR1 is SGHAT and CDR2 FQNNGV. With 1 base removed from V and 0 bases from J, the gap between germline ends came to 10 bases. The chain recombines TRBV11-2 with TRBJ2-1; D possibly corresponds to TRBD2 (5 bases). What was sequenced was PBMCs. The source is a male donor in good health and CMV-seronegative. CDR3 in amino acids: CASSLVRESSYNEQFF. The CDR3, as DNA: TGTGCCAGCAGCTTAGTGAGGGAGAGCTCCTACAATGAGCAGTTCTTC.